The 6 T cell receptor beta chains below all came from one sample that was sequenced in a study of OX40 agonist ivuxolimab in advanced cancers. Generated by immunoSEQ multiplex PCR, the TCRdb table keeps only in-frame clones and is missing some. The table lists about 36,000 clones, approximately 80% of them singletons. Sequenced material: CD4+ or CD8+ T cells sorted from blood, taken in a trial of the OX40 agonist ivuxolimab. These receptors were obtained from an adult with an advanced solid tumor such as melanoma, head and neck, liver or kidney cancer.

In nucleotides, the CDR3 is TGCAGCGTTGCGAAGGGCCTGATGAACACTGAAGCTTTCTTT. Amino acids: CSVAKGLMNTEAFF. The chain carries TRBV29-1 and TRBJ1-1; D is unresolved. This CDR3 spans 14 amino acids. CDR1 and CDR2 (germline): SQVTM, ANQGSEA. The V and J ends lost 4 bases and 0 bases respectively, with 12 bases between them.

V and J are TRBV27 and TRBJ1-5, with D tentatively TRBD1 (5 bases). In germline, CDR1 is MNHEY, CDR2 SMNVEV (reference sequence). CDR3 length equals 16 residues. The V end lost 2 bases, the J end lost 1 base, and 12 bases lay between the germline ends. CDR3 amino acids: CASSLRGQWSNQPQHF. The CDR3 coding sequence is TGTGCCAGCAGTTTAAGGGGTCAGTGGAGCAATCAGCCCCAGCATTTT.

This clone occurred once. The chain links TRBV11-2 to TRBJ2-1; 8 nucleotides align to TRBD2. J gave up 0 bases and V 0 bases, and 4 bases lay outside the gene matches. CDR1 is SGHAT and CDR2 is FQNNGV in the germline V gene. The CDR3 consists of 17 residues. The CDR3 sequence is CASSLDPSGGSYNEQFF. The CDR3 DNA follows: TGTGCCAGCAGCTTAGACCCGAGCGGGGGCTCCTACAATGAGCAGTTCTTC.

This rearrangement joins TRBV7-3 to TRBJ2-7, with 11 nucleotides matching TRBD1. The CDR3 length is 13 residues. The V and J ends lost 5 bases and 7 bases, in that order; junction bases with no gene match: 4. CDR1 and CDR2 (germline): SGHTA, FQGTGA. The CDR3 here is CASSMDRGREQYF. CDR3 nucleotide sequence: TGTGCCAGCAGCATGGACAGGGGGCGGGAGCAGTACTTC.

The V and J genes are TRBV5-6 and TRBJ2-7; tentative D call: TRBD2 (5 bases). The CDR3 runs 15 residues. Germline CDR1 SGHDT, CDR2 YYEEEE. Trimming removed 3 bases at V and 0 bases at J, with 13 bases between. CDR3 in amino acids: CASSSLGVYSYEQYF. The CDR3 region has the DNA TGTGCCAGCAGCTCCCTCGGGGTATACTCCTACGAGCAGTACTTC.

The V call is TRBV5-4, the J call TRBJ1-6; 7 bases are shared with TRBD1. The CDR3 extends over 15 amino acids. J was trimmed by 4 bases and V by 2 bases; bases with no gene match: 3. The germline CDR1 and CDR2 sequences are SGHNT and YYREEE (reference sequence). CDR3 residues: CASSFRDSYNSPLHF. In DNA, the CDR3 is TGTGCCAGCAGCTTCCGGGACAGTTATAATTCACCCCTCCACTTT.